This T cell receptor (beta chain) is drawn from a study of regulatory T cells in long-lasting Graves disease. Trimming took off 4 bases at V and 0 bases at J, with 10 bases between the two ends. CDR3 length: 15 residues. Germline CDR1 is MNHEY and CDR2 is SMNVEV (reference sequence). Combining iRepertoire HTBI primers with Arm-PCR of CDR3 regions, the authors built TCR beta libraries. From the multiplex PCR reads, TCRdb called clonotypes with MiXCR, one entry per CDR3 protein. The data show just over 600,000 distinct CDR3 sequences, around 17% seen once. This clonotype was counted only a few times. Time point noted: newly diagnosed GD, antithyroid drugs for less than 3 months. Preparation of the TCR library used RNA extracted from PBMCs. The same data also contributed to another study, on T cells in Graves' hyperthyroidism and ophthalmopathy. According to that study: The primer set for the first-round RT-PCR of the TCR CDR3 was HTBI.

The sample here was peripheral blood mononuclear cells (PBMCs), taken at new diagnosis, from a patient treated with antithyroid drugs. The TCR sequence derives from a woman in her 30s with Graves disease. The chain is built from TRBV27 and TRBJ2-4; no clear D. This CDR3 reads CASSSLGLAKNIQYF. The CDR3 DNA follows: TGTGCCAGCAGTTCCCTGGGGTTAGCCAAAAACATTCAGTACTTC.